This T cell receptor (beta chain) came from a study of blood T cell repertoires in COVID-19. Here immunoSEQ multiplex PCR was the method, and the copy in TCRdb shows in-frame clones only, minus some. The sample lists around 130,000 clones; roughly 81% were seen once. After removal of 2 bases from V and 2 bases from J, the junction contained 1 base not matched to a gene. Germline V lookup: CDR1 SGHDT, CDR2 YYEEEE. This CDR3 contains 14 residues. This TCR was sampled from a woman between 45 and 65 years old with acute COVID-19. The sequenced sample was PBMCs or T cells enriched from blood (not recorded which). This chain connects TRBV5-6 to TRBJ1-3; 7 bases line up with TRBD1. CDR3 residues: CASSLDRAGNTIYF. CDR3 in DNA: TGTGCCAGCAGCTTAGACAGGGCTGGAAACACCATATATTTT.